Presented here are 32 T cell receptor beta chains from one specimen sequenced in a study of blood T cell dynamics during melanoma immunotherapy. Sequencing used immunoSEQ multiplex PCR; TCRdb keeps in-frame clones, though not all of them. The sample shows around 10,000 clones, roughly 83% of them seen only once. Time point noted: pre-treatment baseline. The source was blood, collected from a patient treated with checkpoint blockade. These receptors originate from a human donor with melanoma.

The J gene is TRBJ2-1, the V gene TRBV29-1; 9 nucleotides align to TRBD1. The CDR3 covers 16 residues. The germline V gene has CDR1 SQVTM and CDR2 ANQGSEA. Trimming cost V 5 bases and J 5 bases; bases outside gene matches: 13. The CDR3, as DNA: TGCAGCGTTTTAGGACACAGGGGGCAGGTCAACAATGAGCAGTTCTTC. It yields the protein CSVLGHRGQVNNEQFF.

The rearrangement links TRBV2 to TRBJ2-7; D not resolved. The ends were cut back, 6 bases at V and 6 bases at J, with 12 bases in the middle. This CDR3 has 12 residues. Germline CDR1 reads SNHLY; CDR2 reads FYNNEI. The DNA for the CDR3 is TGTGCCAGCAGCCAAACTTATTCCGAGCAGTACGTC. Protein sequence: CASSQTYSEQYV.

This chain uses TRBV4-1 with TRBJ2-5; 7 bases align to TRBD1. Unmatched junction bases numbered 4, after V lost 4 bases and J lost 5 bases. The V gene's germline CDR1 is MGHRA and CDR2 YSYEKL. This CDR3 region has 13 residues. CDR3 in DNA: TGCGCCAGCAGCCGTCTAGGGGGCGAGACCCAGTACTTC. It translates to CASSRLGGETQYF.

The chain joins TRBV9 to TRBJ2-4, with 7 bases matching TRBD1. The V gene's germline CDR1 is SGDLS and CDR2 YYNGEE. This CDR3 spans 19 amino acids. V gave up 0 bases and J gave up 0 bases; unmatched junction bases: 12. In nucleotides, the CDR3 is TGTGCCAGCAGCGTAGGGGTGGTGAGGGACAGCCTAGCCAAAAACATTCAGTACTTC. Its translation: CASSVGVVRDSLAKNIQYF.

The chain recombines TRBV15 with TRBJ2-7; no clear D. Between the trimmed V and J ends, which lost 3 bases and 6 bases, there was a span of 12 bases. CDR1 LNHNV and CDR2 YYDKDF come from the germline V gene (reference sequence). This CDR3 comprises 13 residues. The CDR3 spells CATSSTLRAEQYV. In nucleotides, the CDR3 is TGTGCCACCAGCAGCACCCTTCGGGCCGAGCAGTACGTC.

This rearrangement joins TRBV7-9 to TRBJ1-1; 8 positions match TRBD1. The CDR3 is made up of 15 amino acids. The V segment lost 3 bases and the J segment 5 bases; nucleotides outside the gene matches: 8. Germline values: CDR1 SEHNR, CDR2 FQNEAQ (reference sequence). The CDR3 region has the DNA TGTGCCAGCAGCTTTCTCAGGGGGCGCAGAACTGAAGCTTTCTTT. As protein: CASSFLRGRRTEAFF. The full variable domain, with the rest looked up from reference TRBV7-9 and TRBJ1-1, is DTGVSQNPRHKITKRGQNVTFRCDPISEHNRLYWYRQTLGQGPEFLTYFQNEAQLEKSRLLSDRFSAERPKGSFSTLEIQRTEQGDSAMYLCASSFLRGRRTEAFFGQGTRLTVV.

This chain joins TRBV28 and TRBJ1-2, with 7 bases that match TRBD1. Germline loops: CDR1 MDHEN, CDR2 SYDVKM. V gave up 11 bases and J gave up 6 bases; unmatched junction bases: 12. The CDR3 contains 13 residues. The CDR3 sequence: CAGTGGGGDGYTF. CDR3 bases: TGTGCCGGAACCGGAGGGGGCGGGGATGGCTACACCTTC.

The rearrangement joins TRBV27 to TRBJ1-1; D uncertain. V was shortened by 4 bases and J by 10 bases, with 22 bases between the two germline ends. The CDR3 length is 15 residues. CDR1 is MNHEY, CDR2 SMNVEV, per germline (reference sequence). The CDR3 loop is CASSSIRATRLLAFF. CDR3 DNA sequence: TGTGCCAGCAGTTCCATCAGAGCTACAAGGCTCTTAGCTTTCTTT.

The rearrangement links TRBV2 to TRBJ2-3; D is perhaps TRBD2 (7 bases). CDR3 length equals 14 residues. CDR1 and CDR2 from the germline V gene are SNHLY and FYNNEI. Trimming removed 5 bases from V and 3 bases from J, with 12 bases in between. The CDR3 is CASSPGEGTDTQYF. Here the CDR3 DNA reads TGTGCCAGCAGTCCAGGGGAGGGTACAGATACGCAGTATTTT.

V and J are TRBV7-2 and TRBJ1-1, with a weak D call TRBD1 (6 bases). Trimming left V 1 base short and J 12 bases short, with 21 bases between. There are 15 residues in the CDR3. The germline gives CDR1 SGHTA, CDR2 FQGNSA. The CDR3 reads CASSLVTGPGQVTFF. CDR3 in DNA: TGTGCCAGCAGCTTAGTGACAGGACCCGGGCAGGTGACTTTCTTT. Variable domain in full (rest from reference TRBV7-2 and TRBJ1-1): GAGVSQSPSNKVTEKGKDVELRCDPISGHTALYWYRQSLGQGLEFLIYFQGNSAPDKSGLPSDRFSAERTGGSVSTLTIQRTQQEDSAVYLCASSLVTGPGQVTFFGQGTRLTVV.

This clone was observed a handful of times. The chain employs TRBV23-1 and TRBJ1-5; D is possibly TRBD1 (6 bases). TRBV23-1 carries the ORF label, with uncertain function. V lost 7 bases, J lost 0 bases, and 16 bases lay in between. The CDR3 runs to 16 residues. For the CDR3, the DNA is TGCGCCAGCACCTTCCGCAGGGGACTTAGCAATCAGCCCCAGCATTTT. Its translation is CASTFRRGLSNQPQHF.

The rearrangement links TRBV27 to TRBJ2-2; D remains ambiguous. Germline assignment: CDR1 MNHEY and CDR2 SMNVEV (reference sequence). This CDR3 has 11 amino acids. Trimming removed 8 bases at V and 5 bases at J, with 6 bases between. The chain's CDR3 is CASGLTGELFF. Here the CDR3 DNA reads TGTGCCAGCGGATTAACCGGGGAGCTGTTTTTT.

The gene calls are TRBV11-2 and TRBJ1-2; 9 bases agree with TRBD1. The CDR3 has 16 amino acids. J gave up 8 bases and V 5 bases, and 15 bases lay outside the gene matches. Germline V gives CDR1 SGHAT, CDR2 FQNNGV. The DNA for the CDR3 is TGTGCCAGCAGCCCGATTTTGCGGGGGACAGGGTACGGCTACACCTTC. This gives the protein CASSPILRGTGYGYTF.

The chain joins TRBV7-9 to TRBJ1-3; D is undetermined. This CDR3 is built from 16 residues. The germline V gene has CDR1 SEHNR and CDR2 FQNEAQ (reference sequence). Trimming pared 0 bases from V and 4 bases from J, leaving 13 bases between. This CDR3 reads CASSLAGARPGNTIYF. In DNA form, the CDR3 reads TGTGCCAGCAGCTTAGCAGGAGCGAGGCCCGGAAACACCATATATTTT.

The J gene is TRBJ2-3, the V gene TRBV5-3; D ambiguous. TRBV5-3 carries the ORF label, with uncertain function. The CDR3 is 12 amino acids. Trimming removed 0 bases from V and 8 bases from J, with 7 bases in between. Written as DNA, the CDR3 is TGTGCCAGAAGCTTGGCTTACGGTACGCAGTATTTT. Translating gives CARSLAYGTQYF.

The chain links TRBV19 to TRBJ2-1, with 14 bases aligning to TRBD2. V gave up 6 bases and J gave up 4 bases; unmatched junction bases: 5. The CDR3 loop spans 16 amino acids. Germline V CDR1 and CDR2: LNHDA, SQIVND (reference sequence). This CDR3 is CASRTSGRGSYNEQFF. The CDR3 DNA reads TGTGCCAGTAGGACTAGCGGGAGGGGTTCTTACAATGAGCAGTTCTTC.

The chain joins TRBV29-1 to TRBJ2-1, with D maybe TRBD2 (5 bases). V lost 3 bases, J lost 6 bases, and 21 bases lay in between. The germline V gene encodes CDR1 SQVTM and CDR2 ANQGSEA. CDR3 length equals 16 residues. The CDR3 sequence is CSVDEAVVVGSNEQFF. The CDR3 DNA is TGCAGCGTTGACGAGGCTGTGGTAGTGGGGAGCAATGAGCAGTTCTTC.

The J gene is TRBJ1-4, the V gene TRBV4-1; 11 bases are shared with TRBD1. After removal of 1 base from V and 7 bases from J, the junction contained 2 bases not matched to a gene. The CDR3 runs to 15 residues. Germline lookup yields CDR1 MGHRA and CDR2 YSYEKL. CDR3 sequence reads: CASSQAGTGGEKLFF. Here the CDR3 DNA reads TGCGCCAGCAGCCAAGCGGGGACAGGGGGTGAAAAACTGTTTTTT.

This chain joins TRBV6-6 and TRBJ1-2; no firm D call. Germline V CDR1 and CDR2: MNHNY, SVGAGI (reference sequence). This CDR3 has 12 residues. V was shortened by 2 bases and J by 7 bases, with 8 bases between the two germline ends. CDR3 nucleotides: TGTGCCAGCAGTTACGGCGGGTCTGGCTACACCTTC. This codes for CASSYGGSGYTF.

J is TRBJ1-4 and V is TRBV5-1; tentatively, D is TRBD1 (5 bases). Trimming shortened V by 0 bases and J by 12 bases, and 15 bases separated the two germline ends. The CDR3 totals 14 residues. Germline V gives CDR1 SGHRS, CDR2 YFSETQ. CDR3 DNA sequence: TGCGCCAGCAGCTTGGCTGACAGTCTCAATGAACTGTTTTTT. Protein: CASSLADSLNELFF.

This clone was seen only once. V usage is TRBV11-2 and J usage is TRBJ1-2; maybe TRBD1 (5 bases). Per the germline V gene, CDR1 is SGHAT and CDR2 is FQNNGV. The V gene lost 4 bases and the J gene lost 2 bases, with 20 bases spanning the gap. The CDR3 has 17 residues. The CDR3 spells CASSSHGRGPRNYGYTF. CDR3 DNA sequence: TGTGCCAGCAGCTCACATGGGCGGGGACCCAGGAACTATGGCTACACCTTC. The complete variable domain, with remaining parts taken from reference TRBV11-2 and TRBJ1-2, reads EAGVAQSPRYKIIEKRQSVAFWCNPISGHATLYWYQQILGQGPKLLIQFQNNGVVDDSQLPKDRFSAERLKGVDSTLKIQPAKLEDSAVYLCASSSHGRGPRNYGYTFGSGTRLTVV.

This clone was recorded only once. The rearrangement joins TRBV7-2 to TRBJ2-1; D is ambiguous. The CDR3 runs 15 residues. Germline V gene sequence: CDR1 SGHTA, CDR2 FQGNSA. V lost 0 bases and J lost 0, with 6 bases in between. As DNA, the CDR3 is TGTGCCAGCAGCTTAGCCAGGAGCTCCTACAATGAGCAGTTCTTC. Protein sequence: CASSLARSSYNEQFF.

The chain combines TRBV7-2 with TRBJ1-6; possible D gene TRBD1, 5 bases. CDR1 is SGHTA and CDR2 is FQGNSA in the germline V gene. The CDR3 has 16 residues. The ends were cut back, 3 bases at V and 5 bases at J, with 14 bases in the middle. This CDR3 is CASSLWGKADNSPLHF. DNA of the CDR3: TGTGCCAGCAGCTTGTGGGGCAAAGCGGATAATTCACCCCTCCACTTT.

The chain uses TRBV27 and TRBJ2-7; D may be TRBD2 (6 bases). V lost 3 bases and J 2 bases, leaving 14 bases between the germline ends. Germline CDR1 MNHEY, CDR2 SMNVEV (reference sequence). The CDR3 is 15 residues long. CDR3: CASSLEGGATYEQYF. DNA for the CDR3: TGTGCCAGCAGTTTGGAGGGCGGGGCAACCTACGAGCAGTACTTC.

The chain employs TRBV7-2 and TRBJ2-7; 11 positions match TRBD1. Germline CDR1 is SGHTA and CDR2 is FQGNSA. CDR3 size: 15 residues. Germline trimming cut 1 base from V and 5 bases from J; bases unmatched to any gene: 4. CDR3 residues: CASSLGGTGGNEQYF. The CDR3, as DNA: TGTGCCAGCAGCTTAGGGGGGACAGGGGGTAACGAGCAGTACTTC.

This clone is a singleton in its sample. This chain joins TRBV7-8 and TRBJ2-4, with D maybe TRBD1 (6 bases). The V and J ends lost 5 bases and 0 bases respectively, with 14 bases between them. The CDR3 covers 16 residues. CDR1 and CDR2 (germline): SGHVS, FQNEAQ. The CDR3 sequence is CASSARGVEAKNIQYF. In nucleotides, the CDR3 is TGTGCCAGCAGCGCCAGGGGAGTTGAAGCCAAAAACATTCAGTACTTC.

This clone was detected a few times. The chain carries TRBV4-1 and TRBJ1-6; weak D call: TRBD1 (5 bases). This CDR3 region has 16 residues. Germline V gene sequence: CDR1 MGHRA, CDR2 YSYEKL. V lost 2 bases to trimming and J lost 7 bases, with 15 bases between them. CDR3 bases: TGCGCCAGCAGCCAAACCCCCCCGGGACCAAATTCACCCCTCCACTTT. Its translation: CASSQTPPGPNSPLHF.

This clone was seen only once. CDR3 residues: CASSLGRAAGVGFYEQYF. CDR3 sequence (DNA): TGTGCCAGCAGCTTAGGCCGCGCGGCGGGAGTGGGATTCTACGAGCAGTACTTC. This sequence joins TRBV13 and TRBJ2-7; 7 bases line up with TRBD2. The V segment lost 0 bases and the J segment 3 bases; nucleotides outside the gene matches: 14. The germline gives CDR1 PRHDT, CDR2 FYEKMQ (reference sequence). The length of the CDR3 is 18 residues.

V and J are TRBV30 and TRBJ2-7; 7 nucleotides match TRBD2. J gave up 2 bases and V 0 bases, and 4 bases lay outside the gene matches. This CDR3 is 14 amino acids long. Germline V gene lookup returns CDR1 GTSNPN and CDR2 SVGIG (reference sequence). The DNA of the CDR3 is TGTGCCTGGAGTGTAATGGCGGGAGCCTACGAGCAGTACTTC. Translation: CAWSVMAGAYEQYF.

V usage is TRBV15 and J usage is TRBJ2-2; D not certain. The CDR3 covers 16 residues. Germline V gene data show CDR1 as LNHNV and CDR2 as YYDKDF (reference sequence). The V end was cut by 1 base, the J end by 5 bases, with 14 bases between. DNA of the CDR3: TGTGCCACCAGCAGAGTTATCGGGTCGGAGACCGGGGAGCTGTTTTTT. Residues: CATSRVIGSETGELFF.

Only a few counts were recorded for this clone. This sequence joins TRBV11-2 and TRBJ1-3; D uncertain. From germline, CDR1 is SGHAT and CDR2 FQNNGV. The CDR3 spans 14 residues. Trimming left V 0 bases short and J 6 bases short, with 9 bases between. CDR3 in amino acids: CASSLEAGTNTIYF. The CDR3 DNA reads as TGTGCCAGCAGCTTAGAGGCGGGTACAAACACCATATATTTT. Filled out from reference TRBV11-2 and TRBJ1-3, the complete variable domain reads EAGVAQSPRYKIIEKRQSVAFWCNPISGHATLYWYQQILGQGPKLLIQFQNNGVVDDSQLPKDRFSAERLKGVDSTLKIQPAKLEDSAVYLCASSLEAGTNTIYFGEGSWLTVV.

This sequence joins TRBV28 and TRBJ1-1; D is perhaps TRBD1 (5 bases). The germline gives CDR1 MDHEN, CDR2 SYDVKM. The CDR3 runs 14 residues. Trimming shortened V by 6 bases and J by 1 base, and 12 bases separated the two germline ends. In DNA form, the CDR3 reads TGTGCCAGCAGACCAGGGTCTGCGAACACTGAAGCTTTCTTT. Its protein is CASRPGSANTEAFF.